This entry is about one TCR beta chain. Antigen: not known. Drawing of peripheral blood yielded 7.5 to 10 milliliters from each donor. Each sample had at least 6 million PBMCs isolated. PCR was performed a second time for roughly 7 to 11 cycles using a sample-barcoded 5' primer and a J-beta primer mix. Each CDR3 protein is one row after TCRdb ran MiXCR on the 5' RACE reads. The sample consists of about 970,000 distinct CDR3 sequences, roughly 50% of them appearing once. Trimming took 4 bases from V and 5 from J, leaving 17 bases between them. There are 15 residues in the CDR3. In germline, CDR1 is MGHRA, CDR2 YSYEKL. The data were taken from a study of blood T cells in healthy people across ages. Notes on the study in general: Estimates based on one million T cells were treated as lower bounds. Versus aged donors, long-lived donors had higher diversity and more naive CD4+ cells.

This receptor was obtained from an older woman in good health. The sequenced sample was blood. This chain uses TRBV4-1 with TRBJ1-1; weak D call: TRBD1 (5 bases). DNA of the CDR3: TGCGCCAGCAGCCTCCCGGAGAGGGGTGGAACTGAAGCTTTCTTT. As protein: CASSLPERGGTEAFF.